Given below is one TCR beta chain in context. The specificity of this receptor is unknown. No quality values exist for individual bases; no much larger clone is one base distant. CDR1 SGHTA and CDR2 FQGNSA were looked up in the germline V gene. V sheds 5 bases and J sheds 8 bases, leaving 15 bases between their ends. Taken from cysteine to phenylalanine, the CDR3 has 14 residues. The DNA shown is the 42-base CDR3, in frame from base 1. The sample comes from a study of T-cell memory formation after mild COVID-19 (dated by TCRdb to the early 2020s). Context from the whole study: TCR sequence clusters from the two donors were largely donor specific. Longitudinal TCRalpha and TCRbeta repertoire sequencing tracked T-cell clones expanding and contracting after mild COVID-19 in a couple of donors. Two young, previously healthy adult volunteers made up the cohort, one male and one female.

Summary of the overall study and its limitations: Contracting CD4+ clones were located mainly in the CM and EM memory subsets, whereas CD8+ clones were found to be enriched in EMRA. Balanced CD4/CD8 phenotypes were observed for clones contracting from day 15 to 85, whereas a bias towards CD4+ was observed for a second wave of clones expanding from day 15 to 37. Whether the second-wave clones peaking on day 37 were SARS-CoV-2 specific was not confirmed. Some responding clones were detected in pre-infection memory, suggesting pre-existing cross-reactive memory T cells joined the SARS-CoV-2 response. The study included only a couple of mild cases, and larger cohorts that include severe cases with pre-infection samples were judged to be necessary.

PBMCs were isolated by Ficoll-Paque density gradient centrifugation. Sequencing instrument: Illumina NovaSeq 6000. cDNA libraries for TCRalpha and TCRbeta were prepared by 5'RACE using constant-segment primers, with sample barcodes and unique molecular identifiers added. RNA was extracted from every sample with Trizol reagent. Library amplification was performed in two PCR steps, and a second sample barcode and Illumina TruSeq adapters were introduced in the second step. The libraries were sequenced on an Illumina NovaSeq using 2 x 150 bp paired-end reads. The original pipeline was this. The reads were demultiplexed and collapsed into UMI-guided consensus sequences using migec v1.2.7. Using mixcr v2.1.11, UMI consensuses were aligned to TRA and TRB V and J templates and then assembled into clonotypes. A clonotype was counted as expanded or contracted only if both edgeR and NoisET called the change significant, with noise models trained on biological replicates. For edgeR calls, the cutoffs were a false discovery rate-adjusted p below 0.01 and a log2 fold-change threshold of 1. As an exploratory analysis of dynamics, max-normalized trajectories of the 1000 most abundant clonotypes were examined with PCA combined with hierarchical clustering. Each responding clone was given a CD4 or CD8 phenotype based on the CD4+ and CD8+ repertoires, which had been sequenced separately. TCRdb trimmed the raw reads at Q25, called clones with MiXCR and kept productive beta chains. Rows with a matching CDR3 protein are joined into one entry that keeps the most common DNA and genes. In this record, the V and J calls reflect TCRdb's handling and not the investigators' own analysis. Present in this sample are about 150,000 distinct CDR3 sequences, 10% to 15% of which were seen just once. The ten largest account for 2.5% to 3.5% of the sample.

The sample was PBMCs or a T cell subset sorted from them (not recorded which). The rearranged chain carries TRBV7-2 and TRBJ2-2, with no D gene named confidently. This TCR came from a man aged 18 to 35 who had mild COVID-19 (a few samples of this study predate the infection). The sample titles of this study are shuffled in the database, so cell type and time point are left out; the donor was told from shared clones. The CDR3 reads CASSPAGWSGELFF. The DNA is TGTGCCAGCAGCCCTGCCGGGTGGTCTGGGGAGCTGTTTTTT.